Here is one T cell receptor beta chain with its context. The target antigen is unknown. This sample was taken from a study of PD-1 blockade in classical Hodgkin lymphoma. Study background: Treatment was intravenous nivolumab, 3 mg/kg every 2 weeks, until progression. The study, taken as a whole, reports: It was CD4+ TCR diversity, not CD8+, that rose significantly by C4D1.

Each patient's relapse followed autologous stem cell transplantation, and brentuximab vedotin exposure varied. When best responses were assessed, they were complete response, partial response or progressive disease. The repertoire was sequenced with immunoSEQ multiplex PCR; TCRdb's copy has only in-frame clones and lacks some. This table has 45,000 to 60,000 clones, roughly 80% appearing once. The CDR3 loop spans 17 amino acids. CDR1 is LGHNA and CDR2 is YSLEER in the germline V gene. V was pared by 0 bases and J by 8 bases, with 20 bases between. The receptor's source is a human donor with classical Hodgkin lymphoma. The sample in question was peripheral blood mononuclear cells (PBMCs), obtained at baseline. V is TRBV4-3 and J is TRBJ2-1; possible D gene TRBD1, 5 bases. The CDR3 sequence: CASSQDPEPGRGYEQFF. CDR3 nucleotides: TGCGCCAGCAGCCAAGATCCCGAGCCAGGGCGCGGATATGAGCAGTTCTTC.